The entry that follows covers one T cell receptor (beta chain) sequence. What it recognizes is unknown. Germline CDR1 SGHNT, CDR2 YYREEE (reference sequence). The CDR3 is made up of 15 amino acids. The V gene lost 4 bases and the J gene lost 7 bases, with 21 bases spanning the gap. PCR employed 60 Vbeta and 13 Jbeta primers. Profiling relied on immunoSEQ multiplex PCR, and the TCRdb table lists in-frame clones only, not all of them. This table has about 160,000 clones, roughly 78% appearing once. The sample comes from a study of cytomegalovirus exposure and HLA in healthy donors. Study-wide findings and caveats: Presence/absence analyses took donor sequencing depth as roughly uniform. Most CMV-associated TCR beta chains appeared HLA-restricted in a later analysis. Earlier analysis looked at TCR beta V segments, and most were productive about 90% or about 30% of the time.

This sequence was found in a woman in her 40s in good health and CMV-seronegative. Sequencing was carried out using PBMCs. V gene TRBV5-4 combines with J gene TRBJ2-7; possibly TRBD2 for D (5 bases). The CDR3 region is CASSIPGSDFGEQYF. For the CDR3, the DNA is TGTGCCAGCAGCATTCCGGGATCTGATTTTGGTGAGCAGTACTTC.